The clone carrying this T cell receptor beta chain appeared many times. The ends lost 7 bases at V and 10 bases at J; junction bases unmatched: 3. Germline CDR1 reads MNHNS; CDR2 reads SASEGT. This CDR3 has 12 amino acids. The entry originates in a study of T cells in Graves' hyperthyroidism and ophthalmopathy. Amplification of TCR beta CDR3 regions used RNA as the template. During a first-round RT-PCR of the TCR CDR3, the HTBI primer set was used. TCRdb re-analysed the multiplex PCR reads in MiXCR, keeping a single row per CDR3 protein. The sample records approximately 420,000 distinct CDR3 sequences, roughly an eighth being singletons.

This sequence joins TRBV6-1 and TRBJ2-1; 11 positions agree with TRBD2. The sequenced material came from blood. The receptor's source is a young woman with Graves' hyperthyroidism. CDR3 amino acids: CASMGLADEQFF. As DNA, the CDR3 is TGTGCCAGCATGGGACTAGCGGACGAGCAGTTCTTC.